This T cell receptor (beta chain) was sequenced during a study of beta chain features in type 1 diabetes. The junction had 10 bases not matched to a gene; V was cut back by 5 bases and J by 6 bases. The CDR3 runs 16 residues. Germline values: CDR1 GTSNPN, CDR2 SVGIG (reference sequence). Sequencing targeted expressed TCRB transcripts, as all isolated RNA had been reverse transcribed. Measured with immunoSEQ multiplex PCR; TCRdb has only the in-frame clones, and not every one. The profile covers around 430,000 clones, with roughly 31% appearing a single time and 0.05% to 0.065% taken by the ten largest.

The receptor comes from a man younger than 30 in good health. Sequencing input: naive CD4+ T cells from blood. The chain employs TRBV30 and TRBJ2-3; 14 bases map to TRBD2. The DNA of the CDR3 is TGTGCCTGGTCCTCCGGACTAGCGGGAGGTCCCGATACGCAGTATTTT. Its translation is CAWSSGLAGGPDTQYF.